These 12 T cell receptor beta chains were sequenced from one sample in a study of CD8 T cells in ankylosing spondylitis. TCRdb itself ran the 5' RACE reads through MiXCR, one entry per CDR3 protein. Of roughly 280,000 distinct CDR3 sequences in the sample, 15% to 25% were seen once. Input material: blood, either unsorted or a sorted T cell fraction (not recorded which). Receptor source: a male donor with ankylosing spondylitis or in good health (not recorded which).

The V call is TRBV12-3 or TRBV12-4, the J call TRBJ1-5; 9 bases are a match to TRBD1. The J segment lost 6 bases and the V segment lost 6 bases, leaving 6 bases of the junction unmatched. The CDR3 loop spans 14 amino acids. This CDR3 reads CASRWGQGSQPQHF. As DNA, the CDR3 is TGTGCCAGCAGGTGGGGACAGGGCTCTCAGCCCCAGCATTTT.

V usage is TRBV6-4 and J usage is TRBJ2-1; 9 positions match TRBD2. Germline V gene data show CDR1 as MRHNA and CDR2 as SNTAGT. The CDR3 extends over 16 amino acids. Losses at the gene ends were 0 bases for V and 3 bases for J; bases not matched to a gene: 3. The CDR3 coding sequence is TGTGCCAGCAGTGACTCGTTAGCGGGAGACTACAATGAGCAGTTCTTC. This codes for CASSDSLAGDYNEQFF.

The chain joins TRBV5-1 to TRBJ2-1; maybe TRBD2 (5 bases). The germline V and J ends were trimmed by 6 bases and 5 bases, with 15 bases remaining between them. CDR1 is SGHRS and CDR2 is YFSETQ in the germline V gene. The CDR3 loop spans 14 amino acids. CDR3 sequence reads: CASNLGSLDNEQFF. CDR3 DNA sequence: TGCGCCAGCAACCTAGGGAGTTTGGACAATGAGCAGTTCTTC.

V and J are TRBV6-5 and TRBJ2-2; TRBD1 might be the D (5 bases). The CDR3 covers 13 residues. The V gene lost 7 bases and the J gene lost 14 bases, with 20 bases spanning the gap. Germline CDR1 and CDR2: MNHEY and SVGAGI. The CDR3: CASIRGDSPFLFF. DNA for the CDR3: TGTGCCAGCATTAGAGGAGACAGTCCCTTTCTGTTTTTT.

This clonotype has just a few counts. The rearrangement joins TRBV4-2 to TRBJ2-3; 9 nucleotides align to TRBD2. The germline V gene has CDR1 LGHNA and CDR2 YNFKEQ. Trimming cost V 0 bases and J 2 bases; bases outside gene matches: 9. This CDR3 has 18 amino acids. The CDR3 sequence is CASSQDSWRGGITDTQYF. The CDR3 nucleotides read TGTGCCAGCAGCCAAGATAGTTGGCGGGGGGGGATCACAGATACGCAGTATTTT.

This chain uses TRBV3-1 with TRBJ1-1, with 7 positions matching TRBD1. This CDR3 is built from 15 residues. Germline V gene lookup returns CDR1 LGHDT and CDR2 YNNKEL (reference sequence). V shed 4 bases, J shed 6 bases, and the junction held 11 bases outside the gene matches. The CDR3 is CASSPLTGVLSEAFF. The CDR3 DNA reads as TGTGCCAGCAGCCCCCTAACAGGGGTGCTTTCTGAAGCTTTCTTT.

This clonotype was detected a few times. The CDR3 protein is CASSFRAPEAFF. CDR3 in DNA: TGTGCCAGCAGTTTTCGGGCTCCTGAAGCTTTCTTT. The chain links TRBV12-3 or TRBV12-4 to TRBJ1-1; D uncertain. V was clipped by 3 bases and J by 6 bases, with 8 bases between them. This CDR3 is 12 amino acids long.

As concerns this clonotype: The junction departs from germline at one end; a sequencing error may be responsible. The rearrangement uses TRBV30 and TRBJ2-1; 12 bases fit TRBD2. Germline-derived CDR1 and CDR2 are GTSNPN and SVGIG (reference sequence). The CDR3 sequence is 15 residues long. DNA for the CDR3: TGTGCCTGGAGTGTCACTAGCGGGGGGTACAGTGAGCAGTTCTTC. It translates to CAWSVTSGGYSEQFF.

There are many counts of this clonotype. V is TRBV5-6 and J is TRBJ2-7; 8 bases fit TRBD1. Trimming removed 2 bases from V and 0 bases from J; junction bases left unmatched: 7. CDR3 length equals 16 residues. CDR1 and CDR2 from the germline V gene are SGHDT and YYEEEE. The CDR3 here is CASSFRDRSSSYEQYV. CDR3 DNA: TGTGCCAGCAGCTTTAGGGACAGGTCCAGCTCCTACGAGCAGTACGTC.

This clonotype was counted many times. The gene calls are TRBV9 and TRBJ2-5, with 11 nucleotides matching TRBD2. The CDR3 covers 15 residues. Germline V gives CDR1 SGDLS, CDR2 YYNGEE. Trimming removed 4 bases from V and 1 base from J; junction bases left unmatched: 3. CDR3 sequence (DNA): TGTGCCAGCAGCACCGGGACTAGCGGCCAAGAGACCCAGTACTTC. Its translation: CASSTGTSGQETQYF. Using reference TRBV9 and TRBJ2-5 for the parts outside the CDR3, the full variable domain is DSGVTQTPKHLITATGQRVTLRCSPRSGDLSVYWYQQSLDQGLQFLIQYYNGEERAKGNILERFSAQQFPDLHSELNLSSLELGDSALYFCASSTGTSGQETQYFGPGTRLLVL.

The chain carries TRBV6-5 and TRBJ2-7, with D possibly matching TRBD1 (5 bases). Germline lookup yields CDR1 MNHEY and CDR2 SVGAGI. V lost 0 bases and J lost 0, with 15 bases in between. The CDR3 is 17 amino acids. Here the CDR3 DNA reads TGTGCCAGCAGTTACTCTAATGGACAAATAAGCTCCTACGAGCAGTACGTC. Amino acid sequence: CASSYSNGQISSYEQYV.

V is TRBV18 and J is TRBJ2-5; D possibly uses TRBD1 or TRBD2 (5 bases each). The CDR3 is 14 amino acids. In germline, CDR1 is KGHSH, CDR2 LQKENI. The V end lost 2 bases, the J end lost 3 bases, and 10 bases lay between the germline ends. CDR3 amino acids: CASSPFRGEETQYF. The CDR3, as DNA: TGTGCCAGCTCACCATTCCGGGGCGAAGAGACCCAGTACTTC.